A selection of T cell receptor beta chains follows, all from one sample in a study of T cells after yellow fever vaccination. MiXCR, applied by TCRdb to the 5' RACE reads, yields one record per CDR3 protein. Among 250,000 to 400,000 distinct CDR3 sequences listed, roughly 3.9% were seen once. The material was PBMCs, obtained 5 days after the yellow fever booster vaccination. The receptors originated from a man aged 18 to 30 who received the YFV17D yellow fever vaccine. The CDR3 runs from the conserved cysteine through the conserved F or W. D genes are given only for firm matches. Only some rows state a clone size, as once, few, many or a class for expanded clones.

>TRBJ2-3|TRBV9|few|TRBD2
TGTGCCAGCCGACTCGATGGGGAGGCGGGACTAGCGTCAGATACGCAGTATTTT
CASRLDGEAGLASDTQYF
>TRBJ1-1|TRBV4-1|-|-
TGCGCCAGCAGCCAGGGGCAGGTTCTTGAAGCTTTCTTT
CASSQGQVLEAFF
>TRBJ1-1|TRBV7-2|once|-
TGTGCCAGCAGCTTATCGAGGTCGTCAGATGAAGCTTTCTTT
CASSLSRSSDEAFF
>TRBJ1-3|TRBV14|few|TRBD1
TGTGCCAGCAGCAGACAGGGGGCTCGTGGAAACACCATATATTTT
CASSRQGARGNTIYF
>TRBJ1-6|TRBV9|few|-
TGTGCCAGCAGCCCCCCCCCGGCAGGGACCAATTCACCCCTCCACTTT
CASSPPPAGTNSPLHF
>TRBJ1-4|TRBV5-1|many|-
TGCGCCAGCAGCTTATCAACAGGGATTCAAAATAATGAAAAACTGTTTTTT
CASSLSTGIQNNEKLFF
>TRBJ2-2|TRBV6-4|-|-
TGTGCCAGCAGTGACGGGGTATCGGACACCGGGGAGCTGTTTTTT
CASSDGVSDTGELFF
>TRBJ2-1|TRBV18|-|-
TGTGCCAGCTCCGATAGAGAGGAGTACAATGAGCAGTTCTTC
CASSDREEYNEQFF
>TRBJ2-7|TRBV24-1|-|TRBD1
TGTGCCACCAGTGATGATCAGGGGGTTCTAACCTACGAGCAGTACTTC
CATSDDQGVLTYEQYF
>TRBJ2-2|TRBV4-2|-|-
TGTGCCAGCAGCCAAGAATCGTGGTTGGGCGGGGAGCTGTTTTTT
CASSQESWLGGELFF
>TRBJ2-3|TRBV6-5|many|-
TGTGCCAGCAGTAGGCCTTTAGCAGATACGCAGTATTTT
CASSRPLADTQYF
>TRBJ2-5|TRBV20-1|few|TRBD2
TGCAGTGCCCACAGACTAGCGGGGGGGCAAGAGACCCAGTACTTC
CSAHRLAGGQETQYF
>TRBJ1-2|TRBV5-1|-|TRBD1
TGCGCCAGCAGCGGGGGGGACAGCCCAAACTATGGCTACACCTTC
CASSGGDSPNYGYTF
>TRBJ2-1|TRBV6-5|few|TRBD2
TGTGCCAGCGGCCTAGCGGGGGGCCCGTGGGGGCAGTTCTTC
CASGLAGGPWGQFF
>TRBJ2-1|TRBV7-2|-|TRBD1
TGTGCCAGCAGATTACCGGGACAGTACAATGAGCAGTTCTTC
CASRLPGQYNEQFF
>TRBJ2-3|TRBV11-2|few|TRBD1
TGTGCCAGCAGCACAAACAGGGGCGCAGATACGCAGTATTTT
CASSTNRGADTQYF
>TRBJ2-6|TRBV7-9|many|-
TGTGCCAGCAGCCAAACAGGGCCCGGGGCCAACGTCCTGACTTTC
CASSQTGPGANVLTF
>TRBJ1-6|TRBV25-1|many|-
TGTGCCAGCAGTTGGCGGAACCTAAAGGGGAATTCACCCCTCCACTTT
CASSWRNLKGNSPLHF
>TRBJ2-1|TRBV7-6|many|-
TGTGCCAGCAGCCCCCCAGGGTTGTACAATGAGCAGTTCTTC
CASSPPGLYNEQFF
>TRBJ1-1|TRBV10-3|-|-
TGTGCCATCAGTCCCGCCGGGGGGGACACTGAAGCTTTCTTT
CAISPAGGDTEAFF
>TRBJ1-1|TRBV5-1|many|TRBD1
TGCGCCAGCAGCAGGGATGAGTCAGGGGGCACTGAAGCTTTCTTT
CASSRDESGGTEAFF
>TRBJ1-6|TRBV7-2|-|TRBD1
TGTGCCAGCAGCACCCTGACAGGGAATAATTCACCCCTCCACTTT
CASSTLTGNNSPLHF
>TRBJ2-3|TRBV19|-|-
TGTGCCAGTAGTATAGCGGGGGCCACAGATACGCAGTATTTT
CASSIAGATDTQYF
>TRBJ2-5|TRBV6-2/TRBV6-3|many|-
TGTGCCAGCAGTTACTCCCTTGGGCGGCAAGAGACCCAGTACTTC
CASSYSLGRQETQYF
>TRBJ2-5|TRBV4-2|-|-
TGTGCCAGCAGCCAAGGGAGTGAGACCCAGTACTTC
CASSQGSETQYF
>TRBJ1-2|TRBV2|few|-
TGTGCCAGCAGTGAGGCGGTGCCTGGGGGCTACACCTTC
CASSEAVPGGYTF
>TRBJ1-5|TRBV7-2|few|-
TGTGCCAGCAGCCCACAAGGGGGGGTAAGCCAGCCCCAGCATTTT
CASSPQGGVSQPQHF
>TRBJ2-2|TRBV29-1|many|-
TGCAGCTTCAGGGGAACCTCGAACACCGGGGAGCTGTTTTTT
CSFRGTSNTGELFF
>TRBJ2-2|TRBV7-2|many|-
TGTGCCAGCAGCCCCGTGGGGGGTCCCGGGGAGCTGTTTTTT
CASSPVGGPGELFF
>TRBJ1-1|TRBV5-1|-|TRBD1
TGCGCCAGCAGCGTGACAGGGATGGGGTCGAGGACTGAAGCTTTCTTT
CASSVTGMGSRTEAFF
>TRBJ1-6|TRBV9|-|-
TGTGCCAGCAGCGTAGAGGCAGGGTCCGCCTATAATTCACCCCTCCACTTT
CASSVEAGSAYNSPLHF
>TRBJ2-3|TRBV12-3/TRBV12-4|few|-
TGTGCCCTCAGTTTGGGGCCGGACCAAGTCAAGTATACGCAGTATTTT
CALSLGPDQVKYTQYF
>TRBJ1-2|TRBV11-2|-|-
TGTGCCGGCAGCTTCGGCGGGATGAATGGCTACACCTTC
CAGSFGGMNGYTF
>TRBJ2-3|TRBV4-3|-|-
TGCGCCAGCAGCCAAGATCTGAGGGGCATGACAGATACGCAGTATTTT
CASSQDLRGMTDTQYF
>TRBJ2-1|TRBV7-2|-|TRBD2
TGTGCCAGCAGCTTGGGAGCGGGGGGAAATGAGCAGTTCTTC
CASSLGAGGNEQFF
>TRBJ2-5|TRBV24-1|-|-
TGTGCCACGGCCCCCAGGGGCGGGGAGACCCAGTACTTC
CATAPRGGETQYF
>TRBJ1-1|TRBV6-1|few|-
TGTGCCAGCAGGGGACAAGGAACAATACCCGCCGCTTTCTTT
CASRGQGTIPAAFF
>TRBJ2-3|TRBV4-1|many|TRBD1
TGCGCCAGCAGCTCTCGAACCGGGACAGGGTGGGATGCCACAGATACGCAGTATTTT
CASSSRTGTGWDATDTQYF
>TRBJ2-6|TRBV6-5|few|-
TGTGCCAGCAGTTACGACAGGACCTCTGGGGCCAACGTCCTGACTTTC
CASSYDRTSGANVLTF
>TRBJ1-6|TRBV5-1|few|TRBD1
TGCGCCAGCAGCGGGACAGGGGATTCACCCCTCCACTTT
CASSGTGDSPLHF
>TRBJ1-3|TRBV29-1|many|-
TGCAGCGTTGTGACAGACACTGGAAACACCATATATTTT
CSVVTDTGNTIYF
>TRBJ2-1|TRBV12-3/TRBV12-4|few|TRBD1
TGTGCCAGCAGTCCCGAGACAGGGCCCGGTTACAATGAGCAGTTCTTC
CASSPETGPGYNEQFF
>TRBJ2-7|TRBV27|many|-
TGTGCCAGCAGTTTAGGACCCAACTACGAGCAGTACTTC
CASSLGPNYEQYF
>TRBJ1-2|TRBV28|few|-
TGTGCCAGCAGTCCTCAGTTTAACTATGGCTACACCTTC
CASSPQFNYGYTF